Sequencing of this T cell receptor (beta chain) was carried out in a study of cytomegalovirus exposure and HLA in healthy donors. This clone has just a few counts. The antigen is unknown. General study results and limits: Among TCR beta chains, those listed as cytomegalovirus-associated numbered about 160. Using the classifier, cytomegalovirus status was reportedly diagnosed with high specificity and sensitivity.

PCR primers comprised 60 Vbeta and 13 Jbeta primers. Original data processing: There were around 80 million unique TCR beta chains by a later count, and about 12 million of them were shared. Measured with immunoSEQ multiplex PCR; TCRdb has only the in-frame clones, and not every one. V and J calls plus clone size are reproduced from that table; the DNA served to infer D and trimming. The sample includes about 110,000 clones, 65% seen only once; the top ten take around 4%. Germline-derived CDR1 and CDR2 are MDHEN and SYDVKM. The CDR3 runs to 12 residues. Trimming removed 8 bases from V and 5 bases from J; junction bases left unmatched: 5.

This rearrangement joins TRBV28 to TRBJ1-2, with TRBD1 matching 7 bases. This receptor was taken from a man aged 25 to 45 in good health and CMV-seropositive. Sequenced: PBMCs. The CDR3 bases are TGTGCCAGCCGCGAGGGGGCTTATGGCTACACCTTC. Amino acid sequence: CASREGAYGYTF.